This TCR beta chain was found in a study of beta chain features in type 1 diabetes. Study at large: The samples had 85 million to 140 million sorted cells examined in all. Study-level points and caveats: Reads derived from cDNA could over-represent cells showing high TCR expression. A potential influence of HLA type upon TCRB rearrangement remained unresolved herein.

Germline CDR1 reads SGHTA; CDR2 reads FQGNSA. Trimming cost V 1 base and J 5 bases, with 9 bases left between them. The CDR3 is made up of 14 amino acids. Expressed TCRB transcripts were sequenced because the entire RNA isolate underwent reverse transcription. Clones were sequenced by immunoSEQ multiplex PCR, and TCRdb holds only the in-frame ones, with some missing. The data show about 900,000 clones, around a sixth seen once. There was one heparinised blood draw per donor, averaging about 116 mL. Points on this clone: Antigen unknown.

This TCR was sampled from a young woman in good health. The J gene is TRBJ2-1, the V gene TRBV7-2; D is undetermined. What was sequenced was naive CD4+ T cells from blood. CDR3 nucleotide sequence: TGTGCCAGCAGCTTAGGGTCCAGCCACAATGAGCAGTTCTTC. It specifies CASSLGSSHNEQFF.